Listed below are T cell receptor beta chains from one sample, sequenced in a study of radiation and T cells in renal cell carcinoma. Repertoires were generated with immunoSEQ multiplex PCR, while TCRdb's copy carries only in-frame clones and drops some. Among 130,000 or so clones listed, around four fifths were seen once. This specimen was blood, taken from a patient whose treatment included radiotherapy and nephrectomy. The receptors were sampled from a woman aged 45-65 years with renal cell carcinoma. The CDR3 runs from the conserved cysteine through the conserved F or W. Where a row states a size, it is once, few, many or the class of an expanded clone; other rows omit it.

CDR3aa	abundance	v_gene	j_gene
CASKRQGAMNTEAFF	.	TRBV28	TRBJ1-1
CAISESGRLKNTEAFF	.	TRBV10-3	TRBJ1-1
CASSLPTLAATNEKLFF	.	TRBV7-9	TRBJ1-4
CASSLVGGSTDTQYF	once	TRBV5-4	TRBJ2-3
CASSGQGNQPQHF	few	TRBV18	TRBJ1-5
CKSGGGGQPEPSSTDTQYF	.	TRBV29-1	TRBJ2-3
CASSLQGGNQPQHF	few	TRBV19	TRBJ1-5
CASSPARDNEQFF	.	TRBV4-3	TRBJ2-1
CASSEGWRAYEQYF	.	TRBV25-1	TRBJ2-7
CSVEVGGTEAFF	.	TRBV29-1	TRBJ1-1
CASSKGDANYEQYF	.	TRBV5-1	TRBJ2-7
CASSPPGQGTSPLHF	.	TRBV9	TRBJ1-6
CASSRRDITYEQYF	.	TRBV5-1	TRBJ2-7
CARRPGPSGNTIYF	.	TRBV30	TRBJ1-3
CASSPIVQVEAGANVLTF	.	TRBV18	TRBJ2-6
CASSAMEDRDYEQYF	.	TRBV25-1	TRBJ2-7
CASSPDGTSGAYEQYF	.	TRBV7-2	TRBJ2-7
CASSQDLTTGNTIYF	.	TRBV4-2	TRBJ1-3
CASSYSNRRGKTQYF	.	TRBV6-5	TRBJ2-5
CAWSVGSTPNQPQHF	.	TRBV30	TRBJ1-5
CASSGSAGGFGYTF	few	TRBV25-1	TRBJ1-2
CSDRQGTSYGYTF	.	TRBV29-1	TRBJ1-2
CASSQDRGYDPQHF	once	TRBV4-1	TRBJ1-5
CASSAGAREETQYF	once	TRBV18	TRBJ2-5
CASSITGMGFSDEAFF	.	TRBV19	TRBJ1-1
CASSQEYLPDRIFVQYF	.	TRBV4-1	TRBJ2-7
CASSKESGVGNEQFF	.	TRBV21-1	TRBJ2-1
CAGQGLINSPLHF	.	TRBV30	TRBJ1-6
CACTTGGPNTGELFF	.	TRBV23-1	TRBJ2-2
CASSPTENTEAFF	.	TRBV27	TRBJ1-1
CASSLSYLSSYEQYF	.	TRBV7-3	TRBJ2-7
CASSPSEWGHGYTF	.	TRBV7-9	TRBJ1-2
CASSLAIRTGVNEQFF	.	TRBV5-6	TRBJ2-1
CASSPGQGSSGNTIYF	.	TRBV7-2	TRBJ1-3
CAWKSPQGGNEQFF	.	TRBV30	TRBJ2-1
CASSQENRGREQYF	.	TRBV4-3	TRBJ2-7
CASSLGAGTVNNQPQHF	.	TRBV5-6	TRBJ1-5
CASSVGQGVGEAFF	.	TRBV10-1	TRBJ1-1
CASRRPGTNSGNTIYF	.	TRBV2	TRBJ1-3